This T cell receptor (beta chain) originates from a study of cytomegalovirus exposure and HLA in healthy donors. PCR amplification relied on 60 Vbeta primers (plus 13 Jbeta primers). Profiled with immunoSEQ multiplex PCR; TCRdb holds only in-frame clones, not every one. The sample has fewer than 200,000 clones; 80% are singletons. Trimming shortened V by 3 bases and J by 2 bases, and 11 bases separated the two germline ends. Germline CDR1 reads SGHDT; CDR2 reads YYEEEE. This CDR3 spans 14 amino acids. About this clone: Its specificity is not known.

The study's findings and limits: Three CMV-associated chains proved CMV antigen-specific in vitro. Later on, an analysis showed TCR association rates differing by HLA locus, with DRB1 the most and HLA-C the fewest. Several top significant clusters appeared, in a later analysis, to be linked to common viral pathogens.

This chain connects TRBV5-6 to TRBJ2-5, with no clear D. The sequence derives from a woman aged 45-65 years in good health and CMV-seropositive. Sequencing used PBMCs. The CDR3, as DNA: TGTGCCAGCAGCTGGCAGGCTTTACAAGAGACCCAGTACTTC. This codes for CASSWQALQETQYF. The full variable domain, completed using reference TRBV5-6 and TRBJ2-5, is DAGVTQSPTHLIKTRGQQVTLRCSPKSGHDTVSWYQQALGQGPQFIFQYYEEEERQRGNFPDRFSGHQFPNYSSELNVNALLLGDSALYLCASSWQALQETQYFGPGTRLLVL.